This passage covers 2 T cell receptor beta chains from one sample sequenced in a study of shared clonotypes between healthy human individuals. Repertoires were generated with immunoSEQ multiplex PCR, while TCRdb's copy carries only in-frame clones and drops some. The repertoire consists of approximately 1.5 million clones, with around 98.5% occurring once and the leading ten covering about 0.35%. The source material was naive CD4+ T cells sorted from blood. Subset defined: CD45RA+ positively selected. These receptors were obtained from a man younger than 45 in good health.

The chain has TRBV30 and TRBJ2-2; D remains ambiguous. V lost 4 bases, J lost 1 base, and 7 bases lay in between. Germline V gene sequence: CDR1 GTSNPN, CDR2 SVGIG (reference sequence). This CDR3 spans 13 amino acids. In DNA form, the CDR3 reads TGTGCCTGGAATAGTCTGAACACCGGGGAGCTGTTTTTT. This translates into CAWNSLNTGELFF.

CDR3 loop: CARTDPEWTGTPSNQPQHF. The CDR3 DNA sequence: TGTGCCAGAACCGACCCCGAATGGACAGGGACCCCCAGCAATCAGCCCCAGCATTTT. The chain uses TRBV5-3 and TRBJ1-5, with 8 bases identical to TRBD1. TRBV5-3 is given ORF status, its function remaining uncertain. Trimming at V came to 6 bases and at J to 1 base, leaving 18 bases not matched to a gene. This CDR3 is built from 19 residues.